This TCR beta chain was documented in a study of radiation and T cells in renal cell carcinoma. Overall study: Nephrectomy followed 15 Gy stereotactic body radiation by 4 weeks. Whole-study results and caveats: From baseline, blood top tumor clonotypes peaked at 2 weeks post-radiation.

TCRdb's copy holds only in-frame clones and misses some; the assay was immunoSEQ multiplex PCR. Among 100,000 to 150,000 clones listed, over 75% were seen once. Comments on this clone: What it binds is unknown.

Trimming took 1 base from V and 4 from J, leaving 16 bases between them. Germline V gives CDR1 SGHTA, CDR2 FQGNSA. The CDR3 sequence is 17 residues long. Time point reported: blood 2 weeks post-SBRT. Treatment: 15 Gy SBRT to primary tumor, nephrectomy 4 weeks later. The V and J genes are TRBV7-2 and TRBJ2-2; D tentatively fits TRBD1 or TRBD2 (6 bases each). The sample consisted of blood, taken from a patient whose treatment included radiotherapy and nephrectomy. The sequence was collected from a middle-aged man with renal cell carcinoma. The CDR3 protein is CASSLVLWGAGTGELFF. CDR3 nucleotides: TGTGCCAGCAGCTTAGTCTTATGGGGGGCGGGCACCGGGGAGCTGTTTTTT.